What follows is one TCR beta chain and its context. What it binds is not known. At sampling all donors were nominally healthy, likely with unrecorded immune exposures. These data are taken from a study of cytomegalovirus exposure and HLA in healthy donors. Across the study: Genotyping of more than 300 donors showed that about 84% belonged to the Caucasian-associated ancestry cluster. General observations from the study: CMV serostatus alone was available as immune exposure information.

It was with 60 Vbeta and 13 Jbeta primers that the PCR ran. This table comes from immunoSEQ multiplex PCR, and its TCRdb copy is limited to in-frame clones, with some not included. Altogether about 120,000 clones are present, under 80% being singletons, with the ten largest covering 3% to 5%. The sequenced material came from PBMCs. This TCR was recovered from a middle-aged man in good health and CMV-seropositive.

The CDR3 DNA reads TGCGCCAGCAGCCAAGAAATCCCAGGACTCTATGGCTACACCTTC. Amino acid sequence: CASSQEIPGLYGYTF. This chain links TRBV4-3 with TRBJ1-2; D uncertain. CDR1 and CDR2 from the germline V gene are LGHNA and YSLEER. The CDR3 extends over 15 amino acids. The germline V and J ends were trimmed by 0 bases and 4 bases, with 12 bases remaining between them.